This paragraph covers one T cell receptor beta chain sequence. Its antigen remains unidentified. Profiling relied on immunoSEQ multiplex PCR, and the TCRdb table lists in-frame clones only, not all of them. The sample records 20,000 to 25,000 clones, about three quarters being singletons. This record comes from a study of CD4 T cells in relation to SARS-CoV-2 and coronaviruses. CD4+ T cells from unexposed donors were obtained before the COVID-19 pandemic (2011-2018). The cells were cultured for around ten days before CD4+ T cells were isolated. Trimming cost V 6 bases and J 3 bases, with 14 bases left between them. CDR1 is MNHNY, CDR2 SVGAGI, per germline (reference sequence). This CDR3 spans 14 amino acids.

The chain is built from TRBV6-6 and TRBJ1-2, with a possible D match to TRBD1 (6 bases). The clonotype originates from a human donor in good health. The sample consisted of CD4+ T cells from PBMCs, cultured in vitro. CDR3 residues: CASRTPGADYGYTF. The CDR3 DNA is TGTGCCAGCAGAACACCGGGGGCGGACTATGGCTACACCTTC.